This section outlines one T cell receptor (beta chain) sequence together with its context. The sample is drawn from a study of PD-L1 blockade in urothelial cancer. CDR1 is KGHSH, CDR2 LQKENI, per germline. V dropped 6 bases and J dropped 5; count of bases not matched to a gene: 8. CDR3 length: 15 amino acids. Spike-ins of synthetic TCR analog templates went into each PCR. Produced via immunoSEQ multiplex PCR; TCRdb's table is partial and in-frame only. The sample lists about 49,000 clones, around 79% occurring once. Documented time point: pretreatment peripheral blood. This receptor was identified in an older man with urothelial cancer. Sequenced material: PBMCs, taken around atezolizumab (anti-PD-L1) treatment. V and J are TRBV18 and TRBJ2-5; 11 positions agree with TRBD2. CDR3 in DNA: TGTGCCAGCTCCCCGATAGCGGGAGGGCGTGAGACCCAGTACTTC. Translating gives CASSPIAGGRETQYF.